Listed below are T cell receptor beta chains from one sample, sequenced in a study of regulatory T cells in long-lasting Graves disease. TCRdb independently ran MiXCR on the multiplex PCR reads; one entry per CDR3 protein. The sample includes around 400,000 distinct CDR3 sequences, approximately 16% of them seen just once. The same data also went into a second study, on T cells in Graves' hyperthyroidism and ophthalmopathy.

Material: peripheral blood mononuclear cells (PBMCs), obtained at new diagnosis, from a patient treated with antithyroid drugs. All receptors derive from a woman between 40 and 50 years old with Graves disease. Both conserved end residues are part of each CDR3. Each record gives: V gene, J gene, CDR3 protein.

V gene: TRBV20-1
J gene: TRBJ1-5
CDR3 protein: CSARDLDSRQPQHF

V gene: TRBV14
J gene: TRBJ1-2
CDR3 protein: CASGQGAIGYTF

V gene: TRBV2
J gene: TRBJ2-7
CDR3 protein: CASSEDRPNPYEQYF

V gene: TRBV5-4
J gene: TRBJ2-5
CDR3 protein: CASSPAVLAETQYF

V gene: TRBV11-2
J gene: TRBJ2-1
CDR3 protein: CASSLGGTLGEQFF

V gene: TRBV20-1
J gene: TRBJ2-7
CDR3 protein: CSALRSGQAYEQYF

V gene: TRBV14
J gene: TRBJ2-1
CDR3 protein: CASSQVFHLYNEQFF

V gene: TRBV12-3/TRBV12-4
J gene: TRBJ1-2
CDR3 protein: CASTTRVSQSGGYTF

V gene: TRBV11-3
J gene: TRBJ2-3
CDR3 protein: CASSFGGSGNTQYF

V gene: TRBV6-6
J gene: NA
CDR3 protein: CASSYSRGQNTEAFF

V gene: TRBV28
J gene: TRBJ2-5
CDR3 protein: CASSTSGRVGTQYF

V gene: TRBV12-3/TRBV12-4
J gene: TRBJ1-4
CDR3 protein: CASSLRTGKNEKLFF

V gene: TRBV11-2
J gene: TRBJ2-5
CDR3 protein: CASSPSMWGKETQYF

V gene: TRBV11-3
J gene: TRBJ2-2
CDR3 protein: CASSFGSSGSITGELFF

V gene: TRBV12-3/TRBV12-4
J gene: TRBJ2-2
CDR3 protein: CASSLPVAGELFF

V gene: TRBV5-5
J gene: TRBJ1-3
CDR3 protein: CASSLTGPSGNTIYF

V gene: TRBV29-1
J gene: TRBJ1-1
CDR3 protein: CSVVVSTGVPEAFF

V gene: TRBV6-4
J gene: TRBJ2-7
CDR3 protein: CASSRAGTGYEQYF

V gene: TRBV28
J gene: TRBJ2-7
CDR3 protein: CASSLGTSGLRGQYF

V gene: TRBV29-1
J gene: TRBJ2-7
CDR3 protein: CSVEENSGTYEQYF

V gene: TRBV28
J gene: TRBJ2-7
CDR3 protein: CASRLTYEQYF

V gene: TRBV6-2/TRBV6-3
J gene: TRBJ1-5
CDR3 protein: CASTPFFGGNQPQHF

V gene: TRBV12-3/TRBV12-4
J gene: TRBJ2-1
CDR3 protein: CASSRSASYNEQFF

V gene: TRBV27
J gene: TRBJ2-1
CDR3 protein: CASSLFLEPYNEQFF

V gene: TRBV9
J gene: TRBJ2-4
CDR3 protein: CASSAYPTKNIQYF

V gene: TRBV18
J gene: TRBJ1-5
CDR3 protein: CASSRDTFNQPQHF

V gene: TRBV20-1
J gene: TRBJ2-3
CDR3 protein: CSAIAGDPDTQYF

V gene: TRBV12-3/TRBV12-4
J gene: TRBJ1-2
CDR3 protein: CASNTQGHYGYTF